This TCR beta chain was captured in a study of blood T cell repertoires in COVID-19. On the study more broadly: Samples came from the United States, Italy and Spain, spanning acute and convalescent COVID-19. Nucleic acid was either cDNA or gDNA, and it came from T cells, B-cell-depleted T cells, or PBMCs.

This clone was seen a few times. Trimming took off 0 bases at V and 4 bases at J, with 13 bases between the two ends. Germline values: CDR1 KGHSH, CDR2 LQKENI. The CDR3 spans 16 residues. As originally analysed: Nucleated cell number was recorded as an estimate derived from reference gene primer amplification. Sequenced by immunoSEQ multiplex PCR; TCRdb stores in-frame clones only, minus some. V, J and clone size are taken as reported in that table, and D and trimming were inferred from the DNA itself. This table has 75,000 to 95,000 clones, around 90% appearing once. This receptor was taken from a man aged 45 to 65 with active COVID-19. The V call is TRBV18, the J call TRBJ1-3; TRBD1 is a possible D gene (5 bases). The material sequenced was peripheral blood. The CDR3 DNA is TGTGCCAGCTCACCACCCGGCAGGGAACTCGGAAACACCATATATTTT. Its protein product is CASSPPGRELGNTIYF.